This T cell receptor beta chain emerged from a study of regulatory T cells in long-lasting Graves disease. V lost 0 bases, J lost 3 bases, and 9 bases lay in between. CDR1 is LNHNV and CDR2 is YYDKDF in the germline V gene (reference sequence). The CDR3 has 14 amino acids. Arm-PCR of CDR3 regions with iRepertoire HTBI primers generated TCR beta libraries. Each CDR3 protein is one row after TCRdb ran MiXCR on the multiplex PCR reads. The sample yields 400,000 to 500,000 distinct CDR3 sequences, more than 13% seen once. Time point reported: newly diagnosed GD, antithyroid drugs for less than 3 months. After RNA was extracted from PBMCs, the TCR library was made from it. This sample also appeared in a second study, on T cells in Graves' hyperthyroidism and ophthalmopathy.

The sequence was collected from a woman aged 25 to 45 with Graves disease. Specimen: peripheral blood mononuclear cells (PBMCs), collected at new diagnosis, from a patient treated with antithyroid drugs. The chain carries TRBV15 and TRBJ2-7; D uncertain. The CDR3 is CATSRDPPNYEQYF. CDR3 DNA: TGTGCCACCAGCAGAGATCCCCCCAACTACGAGCAGTACTTC.